The 22 T cell receptor beta chains below all came from one sample that was sequenced in a study of T cell changes during pregnancy in multiple sclerosis. Produced via immunoSEQ multiplex PCR; TCRdb's table is partial and in-frame only. The sample holds under 75,000 clones, 91% seen once. The sequenced sample was peripheral blood, obtained in the first trimester of pregnancy. These receptors all stem from a female donor with multiple sclerosis, enrolled in a pregnancy study.

The chain uses TRBV30 and TRBJ1-6; 9 nucleotides agree with TRBD1. V shed 4 bases, J shed 9 bases, and the junction held 7 bases outside the gene matches. This CDR3 contains 14 residues. Germline CDR1 reads GTSNPN; CDR2 reads SVGIG (reference sequence). The CDR3 DNA follows: TGTGCCTGGAACCCCGACAGGGGGTCTTCACCCCTCCACTTT. It encodes CAWNPDRGSSPLHF.

V gene TRBV7-2 combines with J gene TRBJ2-7; 11 positions match TRBD2. J was trimmed by 3 bases and V by 5 bases; bases with no gene match: 6. The V gene's germline CDR1 is SGHTA and CDR2 FQGNSA. There are 15 residues in the CDR3. The CDR3 is CASSPGTSGSYEQYF. CDR3 in DNA: TGTGCCAGCAGCCCTGGGACTAGCGGTAGCTACGAGCAGTACTTC.

The chain carries TRBV19 and TRBJ1-5, with TRBD1 as a possible D gene (6 bases). V was clipped by 1 base and J by 5 bases, with 12 bases between them. Looked up from germline, CDR1 is LNHDA and CDR2 is SQIVND (reference sequence). The CDR3 consists of 15 residues. The CDR3 nucleotides read TGTGCCAGTAGTATAGGGGCGGACAGACATCAGCCCCAGCATTTT. It specifies CASSIGADRHQPQHF.

This clone was counted once. This chain uses TRBV9 with TRBJ1-4, with a possible D match to TRBD1 (6 bases). The CDR3 is made up of 14 amino acids. Germline-derived CDR1 and CDR2 are SGDLS and YYNGEE. Trimming removed 3 bases at V and 2 bases at J, with 8 bases between. In DNA form, the CDR3 reads TGTGCCAGCAGCGGTCAGGGGACTAATGAAAAACTGTTTTTT. This translates into CASSGQGTNEKLFF.

V usage is TRBV11-2 and J usage is TRBJ1-1, with D unclear. Trimming stripped 0 bases from V and 1 base from J, with 9 bases between. The CDR3 is 15 residues long. The germline CDR1 and CDR2 sequences are SGHAT and FQNNGV. The CDR3 nucleotides read TGTGCCAGCAGCTTAGAGGGCACGGCGAACACTGAAGCTTTCTTT. Translated, it gives CASSLEGTANTEAFF.

The V gene is TRBV9, the J gene TRBJ1-4; 7 positions agree with TRBD1. This CDR3 has 15 residues. J lost 2 bases, V lost 0 bases, and 1 base had no gene match. The germline V gene encodes CDR1 SGDLS and CDR2 YYNGEE. CDR3 residues: CASSVGGGTNEKLFF. The CDR3 DNA is TGTGCCAGCAGCGTAGGAGGGGGCACTAATGAAAAACTGTTTTTT.

The chain carries TRBV6-5 and TRBJ2-5; 9 nucleotides line up with TRBD1. The CDR3 sequence is 16 residues long. In germline, CDR1 is MNHEY, CDR2 SVGAGI. The junction had 6 bases not matched to a gene; V was cut back by 0 bases and J by 4 bases. In nucleotides, the CDR3 is TGTGCCAGCAGTTACTCGGTGGGGACAGGGACAGAGACCCAGTACTTC. Its translation: CASSYSVGTGTETQYF.

CDR3 nucleotides: TGCGCCAGCAGCGCGGGGACCGGCTCTGGAAACACCATATATTTT. It specifies CASSAGTGSGNTIYF. This rearrangement joins TRBV4-1 to TRBJ1-3, with D possibly TRBD1 on 5 matching bases. Between the trimmed V and J ends, which lost 5 bases and 0 bases, there was a span of 11 bases. Per the germline V gene, CDR1 is MGHRA and CDR2 is YSYEKL. The CDR3 totals 15 residues.

This rearrangement joins TRBV11-1 to TRBJ1-6, with D possibly matching TRBD1 (5 bases). The CDR3 is 14 residues long. V gave up 1 base and J gave up 6 bases, with 7 bases separating them. CDR1 is SGHAT and CDR2 is FQDESV in the germline V gene (reference sequence). CDR3 loop: CASSLDGGNSPLHF. CDR3 bases: TGTGCCAGCAGCTTAGACGGGGGTAATTCACCCCTCCACTTT.

This clone occurred a few times. The chain combines TRBV7-9 with TRBJ1-1, with TRBD1 matching 7 bases. Per germline, CDR1 SEHNR and CDR2 FQNEAQ (reference sequence). This CDR3 has 15 residues. V lost 5 bases, J lost 3 bases, and 9 bases stayed unmatched. The CDR3 DNA reads as TGTGCCAGCAGCACGTTGGACAGGACGGACACTGAAGCTTTCTTT. The encoded protein is CASSTLDRTDTEAFF.

The chain links TRBV28 to TRBJ2-3; TRBD1 matches 9 bases. The ends lost 5 bases at V and 6 bases at J; junction bases unmatched: 12. There are 16 residues in the CDR3. CDR1 is MDHEN and CDR2 is SYDVKM in the germline V gene. In nucleotides, the CDR3 is TGTGCCAGCAGTACCCGGGACAGGGCCGTGGGGGATACGCAGTATTTT. It specifies CASSTRDRAVGDTQYF.

V and J are TRBV5-5 and TRBJ2-5; 7 positions match TRBD1. CDR3 length: 14 amino acids. V lost 3 bases to trimming and J lost 2 bases; unmatched junction nucleotides: 4. The germline CDR1 and CDR2 sequences are SGHKS and YYEKEE (reference sequence). This chain's CDR3 is CASSSRDSQETQYF. DNA for the CDR3: TGTGCCAGCAGCTCTAGGGACAGTCAAGAGACCCAGTACTTC. The variable domain in full, completed from reference TRBV5-5 and TRBJ2-5, reads DAGVTQSPTHLIKTRGQQVTLRCSPISGHKSVSWYQQVLGQGPQFIFQYYEKEERGRGNFPDRFSARQFPNYSSELNVNALLLGDSALYLCASSSRDSQETQYFGPGTRLLVL.

The V gene is TRBV29-1, the J gene TRBJ2-7; 7 nucleotides agree with TRBD2. Germline values: CDR1 SQVTM, CDR2 ANQGSEA. The CDR3 has 14 residues. V shed 1 base, J shed 6 bases, and the junction held 9 bases outside the gene matches. CDR3 amino acids: CSVEGGGSIAEQYF. The CDR3 DNA follows: TGCAGCGTTGAAGGCGGCGGGAGTATAGCCGAGCAGTACTTC.

This chain uses TRBV11-2 with TRBJ2-5, with 7 bases lining up with TRBD1. The CDR3 runs 16 residues. Germline V gene sequence: CDR1 SGHAT, CDR2 FQNNGV. The trim removed 4 bases at V and 1 base at J, leaving 9 bases unmatched. CDR3 residues: CASSSTTTGTQETQYF. Here the CDR3 DNA reads TGTGCCAGCAGCTCTACAACGACAGGGACCCAAGAGACCCAGTACTTC.

This chain connects TRBV15 to TRBJ2-7; D unclear. The CDR3 loop spans 12 amino acids. Deletions cut 5 bases from V and 5 bases from J, with 10 bases between. Germline loops: CDR1 LNHNV, CDR2 YYDKDF (reference sequence). CDR3 sequence: CATSDLENEQYF. The DNA for the CDR3 is TGTGCCACCAGCGACCTGGAGAACGAGCAGTACTTC.

The chain is built from TRBV7-2 and TRBJ2-1; 7 bases fit TRBD2. Looked up from germline, CDR1 is SGHTA and CDR2 is FQGNSA. This CDR3 is built from 16 residues. J gave up 8 bases and V 2 bases, and 12 bases lay outside the gene matches. Written as DNA, the CDR3 is TGTGCCAGCAGCTTAAGTGAGCTAGCGGATGTGGATGAGCAGTTCTTC. It specifies CASSLSELADVDEQFF.

V and J are TRBV29-1 and TRBJ1-2; TRBD1 might be the D (5 bases). The CDR3 is 10 residues long. V was trimmed by 7 bases and J by 7 bases, leaving 10 bases between them. Germline CDR1 reads SQVTM; CDR2 reads ANQGSEA. CDR3 bases: TGCAGCGCTGGGGGGGGTGGCTACACCTTC. This encodes CSAGGGGYTF.

The chain has TRBV5-5 and TRBJ1-6; D not resolved. CDR1 and CDR2 from the germline V gene are SGHKS and YYEKEE (reference sequence). Between the trimmed V and J ends, which lost 3 bases and 7 bases, there was a span of 26 bases. The length of the CDR3 is 19 residues. CDR3 DNA sequence: TGTGCCAGCAGCTGGGATTATTGGGGAGGGAATCTTGGAAATTCACCCCTCCACTTT. Its protein is CASSWDYWGGNLGNSPLHF.

The chain links TRBV4-2 to TRBJ1-1; D not certain. CDR1 is LGHNA and CDR2 is YNFKEQ in the germline V gene. The CDR3 is made up of 16 amino acids. Deletions cut 0 bases from V and 1 base from J, with 12 bases between. CDR3 DNA sequence: TGTGCCAGCAGCCAAGATCTGGAGGGCCAGAACACTGAAGCTTTCTTT. Translating it yields CASSQDLEGQNTEAFF.

The V call is TRBV5-1, the J call TRBJ2-2, with D possibly TRBD1 on 6 matching bases. The V end lost 2 bases, the J end lost 3 bases, and 8 bases lay between the germline ends. CDR1 is SGHRS, CDR2 YFSETQ, per germline. The CDR3 has 14 residues. This chain's CDR3 is CASSLQGYTGELFF. The CDR3 DNA sequence: TGCGCCAGCAGCTTACAGGGATACACCGGGGAGCTGTTTTTT.

The chain joins TRBV5-6 to TRBJ1-1; TRBD1 matches 8 bases. The germline gives CDR1 SGHDT, CDR2 YYEEEE. J was trimmed by 0 bases and V by 4 bases; bases with no gene match: 2. This CDR3 region has 14 residues. Here the CDR3 reads CASSLQGVNTEAFF. In DNA form, the CDR3 reads TGTGCCAGCAGCCTACAGGGGGTGAACACTGAAGCTTTCTTT.

This chain connects TRBV2 to TRBJ1-3; 9 nucleotides line up with TRBD1. This CDR3 spans 14 amino acids. Unmatched junction bases numbered 9, after V lost 11 bases and J lost 4 bases. Looked up from germline, CDR1 is SNHLY and CDR2 is FYNNEI. In DNA form, the CDR3 reads TGTGCCGGGGGGGACAGGGCGAAAGGAAACACCATATATTTT. This translates into CAGGDRAKGNTIYF.